This T cell receptor beta chain derives from a study of T cells in Graves' hyperthyroidism and ophthalmopathy (dated 2019 in TCRdb). With respect to the entire study: Peripheral blood samples were taken at initial diagnosis, before any treatment was given. TCR V-J signatures able to tell the groups apart were searched for in a discovery cohort of 100 patients, of whom fewer than 45 had Graves' ophthalmopathy and about 60 had stable Graves' hyperthyroidism. Whether ophthalmopathy could be predicted prospectively was tested in an independent validation cohort made up of roughly 20 hyperthyroidism patients plus 17 patients who later progressed to ophthalmopathy. For training and testing, the 80 to 100 patients in the discovery cohort were randomly divided in a 7:3 ratio. Thyroid tissue and blood T-cell repertoires from more than five Graves' hyperthyroidism patients were also compared in the study. Following sampling, methimazole starting at 30 mg daily was given to hyperthyroidism patients, and high-dose intravenous methylprednisolone was given to ophthalmopathy patients. TCR Vbeta CDR3 sequencing of some 140 peripheral blood samples (over 40 ophthalmopathy, some 75 hyperthyroidism and around 17 progressor patients) is reported in the paper.

The hyperthyroidism patients were between 18 and 65 years old and newly diagnosed, with a disease duration of less than 2 months. Any patient with an uncontrolled infection, another autoimmune disease, pregnancy or lactation was excluded. Diagnoses were established on the basis of clinical symptoms, serum thyroxine and TRAb, thyroid ultrasound, and orbital computed tomography. For progressor patients, blood was drawn at the first diagnosis of hyperthyroidism, before any ophthalmopathy symptoms had appeared. PBMCs were isolated from more than 9 ml of fresh peripheral blood by Ficoll-Paque density gradient centrifugation. Progressor patients were defined as those initially diagnosed with Graves' hyperthyroidism in whom ophthalmopathy developed during follow-up. Total RNA was extracted using Trizol reagent, and RNA quality was assessed on an Agilent 2100 Bioanalyzer. The CDR3 goes from the cysteine to the phenylalanine over 16 residues. The only DNA kept is the CDR3, 48 bases in frame from the first base. V is cut by 0 bases and J by 7 bases, and the space between the germline ends is 13 bases. Taken from the germline V gene, the CDR1 and CDR2 loops are KGHSH and LQKENI.

General study outcomes and caveats: Sample size was not statistically predetermined, and blinding of investigators to group allocation was not performed. In validation, the model predicted progression to ophthalmopathy with roughly 70% sensitivity and over 72% specificity, a median of around 6.6 months before onset. Most expanded thyroid clonotypes (frequency above 0.001) were also detected in blood, suggesting blood repertoires may reflect thyroid immune responses. A model built on a 13 V-J signature distinguished ophthalmopathy from stable hyperthyroidism, reaching 85% to 90% sensitivity and approximately 83% specificity in cross-validation and 80%/75% in testing.

The TCR beta CDR3 regions were amplified from the RNA transcripts. The first round of RT-PCR for the TCR CDR3 was performed with the HTBI primer set and the Qiagen OneStep RT-PCR kit. The libraries were constructed in a second round of multiplex PCR and then size-selected and purified. Paired-end sequencing of the libraries was performed with 100 bp reads on an Illumina HiSeq2000. Per the authors' processing: SOAPnuke was used to process the raw data, removing reads that contained adapters or uncalled bases, had a mean Phred below 15, or lacked an exact match to the constant primer or identifier. High-quality paired reads were merged using COPE v1.2.5, and each unique nucleotide sequence was defined as a clonotype. MiTCR v1.1 was used to align clonotypes to the IMGT TRBV, TRBD and TRBJ reference segments. The analysis was restricted to V-J combinations with a frequency above 0.0001, which together covered 99% to 99.2% of the repertoires. A TCS score was defined as the ratio of F50 (clonal expansion) to E x V (chaos), with BLOSUM62-based TCRdist applied between CDR3 peptides within each V-J. Welch's t-statistics and random forest reduced 500 to 650 V-J features to 13, which were used in a naive Bayes classifier (R e1071). Clones were called with MiXCR by TCRdb after fastp trimmed the public reads at Q25, and only in-frame beta chains were retained. Rows with one shared CDR3 protein collapse into an entry with the most common genes and DNA. The V and J calls and clone size are TCRdb's, not the authors'. Across this sample there are some 150,000 distinct CDR3 sequences, with approximately 20% seen only once. 60% to 80% of the sample is held by the ten biggest clonotypes.

In this sample, this clonotype turned up many times. The antigen it binds to is not known. One base away there is no much larger clone; base qualities are not given. The sequence was obtained from a woman in her 50s with Graves' hyperthyroidism that later progressed to Graves' ophthalmopathy. The sample consisted of blood. The chain uses TRBV18 and TRBJ1-6; the best D guess is TRBD1, with 6 bases matching. The encoded CDR3 is CASSPPAGVKNSPLHF. The nucleotide sequence is TGTGCCAGCTCACCACCCGCAGGGGTAAAGAATTCACCCCTCCACTTT.